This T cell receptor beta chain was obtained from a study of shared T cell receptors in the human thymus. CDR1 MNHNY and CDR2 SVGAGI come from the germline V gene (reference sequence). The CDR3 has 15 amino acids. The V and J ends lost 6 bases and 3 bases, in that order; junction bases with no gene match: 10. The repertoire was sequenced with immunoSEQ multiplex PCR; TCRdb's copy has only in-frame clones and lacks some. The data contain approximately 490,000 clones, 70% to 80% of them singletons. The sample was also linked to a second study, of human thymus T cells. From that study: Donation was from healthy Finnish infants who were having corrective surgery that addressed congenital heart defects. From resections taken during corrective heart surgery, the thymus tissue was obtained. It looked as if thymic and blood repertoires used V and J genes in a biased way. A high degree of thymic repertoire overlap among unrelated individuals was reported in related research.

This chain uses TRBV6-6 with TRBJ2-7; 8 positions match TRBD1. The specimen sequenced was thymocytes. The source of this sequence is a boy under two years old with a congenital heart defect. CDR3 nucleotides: TGTGCCAGCAGGCGGAAGACAGGGGTCCACTACGAGCAGTACTTC. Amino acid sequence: CASRRKTGVHYEQYF.